This T cell receptor beta chain is drawn from a study of T and B cells in COVID-19 patients. In the study overall: Of some 21 active-infection patients, roughly 18 carried comorbidities linked to unfavorable COVID-19 outcome.

The V end lost 3 bases, the J end lost 0 bases, and 0 bases lay between the germline ends. Germline loops: CDR1 LNHDA, CDR2 SQIVND (reference sequence). This CDR3 spans 12 amino acids. This clonotype is medium-sized within its sample. Each TRB amplification used about 250-550 ng of genomic DNA from blood. Multiplex PCR with BIOMED2 TRB-A/B primer pools amplified TRB rearrangements. Via MiXCR, TCRdb re-called the multiplex PCR reads, giving one row per CDR3 protein. The sample records around 5,000 distinct CDR3 sequences, 25% to 35% being singletons. The clonotype comes from a human donor with active COVID-19. The sequenced sample was blood. The chain uses TRBV19 and TRBJ1-3; D gene uncertain. CDR3 in DNA: TGTGCCAGTAGTATCTCTGGAAACACCATATATTTT. Encoded protein: CASSISGNTIYF. The full variable domain, in which reference TRBV19 and TRBJ1-3 provide the parts outside the CDR3, is DGGITQSPKYLFRKEGQNVTLSCEQNLNHDAMYWYRQDPGQGLRLIYYSQIVNDFQKGDIAEGYSVSREKKESFPLTVTSAQKNPTAFYLCASSISGNTIYFGEGSWLTVV.